These 27 T cell receptor beta chains were sequenced from one sample in a study of metastatic and nonmetastatic thyroid tumors (dated by TCRdb to 2019 to 2021). None of the patients had been given any treatment before thyroid surgery. Library method: PCR. Sequencing took place on an Illumina HiSeq 4000. The public reads were run again by TCRdb, first through fastp at Q25 and then through MiXCR, and only productive beta chains were kept. Present in this sample are around 35,000 clones, over 15% of which were seen just once. The ten biggest clones cover approximately 4.8% of the sample. The sample comprised blood. These receptors all come from a female donor with papillary thyroid cancer or a benign thyroid nodule (not recorded which). Some clones in this sample may be carry-over from other donors' samples.

This clone was recorded at least ten times. The chain combines TRBV6-2 or TRBV6-3 with TRBJ1-1; 10 nucleotides line up with TRBD1. The CDR3 contains 17 residues. Trimming removed 6 bases from V and 3 bases from J; junction bases left unmatched: 13. The germline CDR1 and CDR2 sequences are MNHEY and SVGEGT. CDR3: CASSHSSSGTGDTEAFF. CDR3 DNA: TGTGCCAGCAGCCATAGCTCGTCCGGGACAGGGGACACTGAAGCTTTCTTT.

This clone has a count of ten or more. A read error may be the cause here, since a much bigger clone is one base away. This CDR3 reads CASSRARISGGELFF. In DNA, the CDR3 is TGTGCCAGCAGCCGCGCCAGGATTAGCGGTGGGGAGCTGTTTTTT. The chain is built from TRBV6-1 and TRBJ2-2, with a possible D match to TRBD2 (6 bases). V was cut by 6 bases and J by 8 bases, with 19 bases left in between. CDR3 size: 15 residues. Germline CDR1 reads MNHNS; CDR2 reads SASEGT.

This clone was recorded many times. The germline gene is not matched at one end of the junction; a read error may be the cause. The chain combines TRBV20-1 with TRBJ2-3, with 9 nucleotides matching TRBD2. Per the germline V gene, CDR1 is DFQATT and CDR2 is SNEGSKA (reference sequence). This CDR3 contains 17 residues. The CDR3 reads CRARDLSREGGTDTQYF. Written as DNA, the CDR3 is TGCAGAGCTAGAGATCTCTCGCGGGAGGGGGGGACAGATACGCAGTATTTT.

The V call is TRBV11-2, the J call TRBJ2-1, with 7 bases aligning to TRBD2. Germline lookup yields CDR1 SGHAT and CDR2 FQNNGV. Unmatched junction bases numbered 14, after V lost 3 bases and J lost 9 bases. The CDR3 has 16 amino acids. CDR3: CASSFPHREALGEQFF. In DNA, the CDR3 is TGTGCCAGCAGCTTTCCCCATCGGGAGGCCCTAGGTGAGCAGTTCTTC.

This clone was observed at least ten times. This same CDR3 is encoded by further DNA sequences in the sample. The gene calls are TRBV12-3 or TRBV12-4 and TRBJ2-6; D unclear. The V and J ends lost 6 bases and 2 bases respectively, with 2 bases between them. CDR3 length: 12 residues. The chain's CDR3 is CASRAGANVLTF. The CDR3 DNA sequence: TGTGCCAGCAGGGCTGGGGCCAACGTCCTGACTTTC.

This clone was detected ten times or more. The V gene is TRBV12-3 or TRBV12-4, the J gene TRBJ2-3; tentative D call: TRBD1 (6 bases). The ends were cut back, 4 bases at V and 4 bases at J, with 12 bases in the middle. CDR3 length: 14 amino acids. The CDR3 sequence: CASSYGRGPDTQYF. CDR3 nucleotides: TGTGCCAGCAGTTACGGCAGGGGCCCAGATACGCAGTATTTT.

Many counts were recorded for this clone. The V and J genes are TRBV10-3 and TRBJ2-7; D is possibly TRBD2 (6 bases). The V and J ends lost 8 bases and 6 bases respectively, with 38 bases between them. The germline V gene encodes CDR1 ENHRY and CDR2 SYGVKD. This CDR3 is 20 amino acids long. The CDR3 is CAIDMGGNTFVGGRSSEQYF. DNA of the CDR3: TGTGCCATCGACATGGGAGGAAATACCTTTGTTGGTGGTCGGAGCTCCGAGCAGTACTTC.

This clone was seen ten or more times. This may arise from a read error, as a much more abundant clone is one base away. The gene calls are TRBV27 and TRBJ1-6; no clear D. This CDR3 region has 14 residues. Germline V gene lookup returns CDR1 MNHEY and CDR2 SMNVEV (reference sequence). The CDR3 nucleotides are TGTGCCAGCAGTTTATTGAGGGAGAATTCACTCCTCCACTTT. Protein sequence: CASSLLRENSLLHF.

The chain joins TRBV20-1 to TRBJ1-5, with D tentatively TRBD1 (5 bases). CDR3 length: 13 residues. Germline V gene data show CDR1 as DFQATT and CDR2 as SNEGSKA (reference sequence). The V and J ends lost 5 bases and 5 bases respectively, with 13 bases between them. CDR3 sequence: CSAGGRDDQPQHF. CDR3 in DNA: TGCAGTGCTGGGGGACGTGATGATCAGCCCCAGCATTTT.

This clone was observed at least ten times. V usage is TRBV7-6 and J usage is TRBJ1-6; no firm D call. CDR1 and CDR2 from the germline V gene are SGHVS and FNYEAQ. The CDR3 sequence is 16 residues long. Deletions cut 5 bases from V and 5 bases from J, with 16 bases between. CDR3 region: CASSPLTPDDNSPLHF. DNA for the CDR3: TGTGCCAGCAGCCCGCTGACACCAGATGATAATTCACCCCTCCACTTT.

In its sample, this clone was seen many times. The rearrangement joins TRBV4-2 to TRBJ2-3; 8 bases match TRBD2. The CDR3 is 16 residues long. In germline, CDR1 is LGHNA, CDR2 YNFKEQ. The trim removed 3 bases at V and 3 bases at J, leaving 8 bases unmatched. The CDR3: CASSHVRQRETDTQYF. CDR3 DNA: TGTGCCAGCAGCCACGTCCGCCAGCGGGAGACAGATACGCAGTATTTT.

The chain employs TRBV6-1 and TRBJ1-6, with D tentatively TRBD1 (5 bases). CDR1 and CDR2 (germline): MNHNS, SASEGT. The CDR3 extends over 15 amino acids. V was trimmed by 5 bases and J by 6 bases, leaving 14 bases between them. The CDR3, as DNA: TGTGCCAGCAGTACCTGGGGGGGTGTTAATTCACCCCTCCACTTT. It specifies CASSTWGGVNSPLHF.

This sequence joins TRBV7-8 and TRBJ2-7, with D hard to call. V shed 5 bases and J shed 6 bases, with 14 bases lying between them. Per the germline V gene, CDR1 is SGHVS and CDR2 is FQNEAQ. The length of the CDR3 is 13 residues. In nucleotides, the CDR3 is TGTGCCAGCAGCCAAGGCGTACCCTGCGAGCAGTACTTC. Translation: CASSQGVPCEQYF. Full variable domain (remainder filled in from reference TRBV7-8 and TRBJ2-7): GAGVSQSPRYKVAKRGQDVALRCDPISGHVSLFWYQQALGQGPEFLTYFQNEAQLDKSGLPSDRFFAERPEGSVSTLKIQRTQQEDSAVYLCASSQGVPCEQYFGPGTRLTVT.

This clone was recorded at least ten times. The chain recombines TRBV11-2 with TRBJ2-7; 8 bases are a match to TRBD1. The germline gives CDR1 SGHAT, CDR2 FQNNGV. The CDR3 is 14 amino acids. V shed 5 bases and J 2 bases; nucleotides not matched to a gene: 5. CDR3 sequence (DNA): TGTGCCAGCAGCCATACGGACAGGGCCTACGAGCAGTACTTC. This gives the protein CASSHTDRAYEQYF.

The chain recombines TRBV15 with TRBJ1-5; D unclear. The CDR3 is made up of 18 amino acids. Trimming stripped 1 base from V and 7 bases from J, with 23 bases between. CDR1 is LNHNV and CDR2 is YYDKDF in the germline V gene (reference sequence). CDR3 in amino acids: CATSRALVSYGGGQPQHF. Written as DNA, the CDR3 is TGTGCCACCAGCAGAGCCCTAGTCAGCTATGGCGGTGGACAGCCCCAGCATTTT.

This clone was recorded at least ten times. The CDR3 DNA reads as TGCGCCAGCAGCTTGATAGCGGGAGGGCCAAAGGGAGAGACCCAGTACTTC. Amino acid sequence: CASSLIAGGPKGETQYF. The chain uses TRBV5-1 and TRBJ2-5; 11 bases are a match to TRBD2. From germline, CDR1 is SGHRS and CDR2 YFSETQ. Germline trimming cut 1 base from V and 4 bases from J; bases unmatched to any gene: 9. This CDR3 region has 17 residues.

The table lists this clone with a few counts. This chain joins TRBV12-3 or TRBV12-4 and TRBJ1-6, with 9 bases identical to TRBD1. Unmatched junction bases numbered 11, after V lost 6 bases and J lost 8 bases. The CDR3 spans 16 residues. CDR3 loop: CASSPIWDREDSPLHF. CDR3 DNA: TGTGCCAGCAGCCCCATTTGGGACAGGGAGGATTCACCCCTCCACTTT.

There are many counts of this clone. The gene calls are TRBV18 and TRBJ1-1; 7 positions agree with TRBD1. The germline gives CDR1 KGHSH, CDR2 LQKENI. The J segment lost 2 bases and the V segment lost 3 bases, leaving 6 bases of the junction unmatched. The CDR3 totals 15 residues. The CDR3 bases are TGTGCCAGCTCACCCGGGACAGCGAAAAACACTGAAGCTTTCTTT. It is translated as CASSPGTAKNTEAFF.

This clone was seen a few times. A much larger clone differs from this one at a single base, so this may be a read error. The chain links TRBV5-4 to TRBJ1-1; D gene uncertain. The CDR3 totals 14 residues. Germline V gene sequence: CDR1 SGHNT, CDR2 YYREEE (reference sequence). CDR3 region: CVSSATVMNTEAFF. CDR3 bases: TGTGTCAGCAGCGCCACAGTGATGAACACTGAAGCTTTCTTT.

This clone has a handful of counts. A much larger clone differs by one base, so this may be a read error. The chain combines TRBV6-2 or TRBV6-3 with TRBJ2-5; D is unclear. Trimming removed 6 bases at V and 4 bases at J, with 21 bases between. There are 16 residues in the CDR3. The V gene's germline CDR1 is MNHEY and CDR2 SVGEGT. CDR3 sequence: CASSRPATWRGETQYF. DNA for the CDR3: TGTGCCAGCAGCCGCCCCGCGACATGGAGAGGAGAGACCCAGTACTTC.

CDR3 sequence reads: CSASPLAVGDEQYF. The CDR3 DNA reads TGCAGTGCTAGTCCCCTAGCGGTAGGTGACGAGCAGTACTTC. The genes are TRBV20-1 and TRBJ2-7; 7 bases are a match to TRBD2. CDR3 size: 14 residues. The junction had 10 bases not matched to a gene; V was cut back by 3 bases and J by 5 bases. CDR1 and CDR2 (germline): DFQATT, SNEGSKA (reference sequence).

This clone was detected ten times or more. The CDR3 protein is CASHYGGGDTEAFF. The CDR3 nucleotides are TGTGCCAGCCATTATGGCGGGGGCGACACTGAAGCTTTCTTT. J is TRBJ1-1 and V is TRBV27, with TRBD1 as a possible D gene (6 bases). Germline V gene data show CDR1 as MNHEY and CDR2 as SMNVEV (reference sequence). The germline V and J ends were trimmed by 8 bases and 3 bases, with 16 bases remaining between them. The CDR3 is 14 amino acids.

This clone was picked up many times. The CDR3 reads CASSPWGAGGEKLFF. The CDR3 bases are TGTGCCAGCAGCCCGTGGGGGGCTGGTGGTGAAAAACTGTTTTTT. The chain joins TRBV5-6 to TRBJ1-4; TRBD1 might be the D (6 bases). V was clipped by 4 bases and J by 7 bases, with 17 bases between them. The germline CDR1 and CDR2 sequences are SGHDT and YYEEEE. The CDR3 is made up of 15 amino acids.

About this clone: A junction boundary mismatches the germline segment, possibly from a read error. The CDR3 region is CSSSASGEQHF. CDR3 DNA sequence: TGCAGTTCTAGCGCGTCGGGGGAGCAGCACTTC. The genes are TRBV20-1 and TRBJ2-7; weak D call: TRBD2 (6 bases). The germline V gene has CDR1 DFQATT and CDR2 SNEGSKA (reference sequence). The CDR3 consists of 11 residues.

This clone has at least ten counts. The V call is TRBV4-3, the J call TRBJ1-5; D is possibly TRBD1 (5 bases). The CDR3 covers 18 residues. Germline V gene sequence: CDR1 LGHNA, CDR2 YSLEER. V lost 0 bases, J lost 5 bases, and 20 bases lay in between. CDR3 in amino acids: CASSQEADRYYVHQPQHF. The CDR3 DNA is TGCGCCAGCAGCCAAGAAGCCGACAGATACTACGTGCATCAGCCCCAGCATTTT.

This clone was recorded many times. This chain uses TRBV20-1 with TRBJ2-1; either TRBD1 or TRBD2 may fit D (6 bases each). The germline V and J ends were trimmed by 1 base and 6 bases, with 10 bases remaining between them. CDR1 DFQATT and CDR2 SNEGSKA come from the germline V gene (reference sequence). The CDR3 is 13 amino acids. DNA for the CDR3: TGCAGTGCTAGAGCGGGGGCGGCCAATGAGCAGTTCTTC. Protein product: CSARAGAANEQFF.

Ten or more counts support this clone. The rearrangement joins TRBV4-1 to TRBJ1-2; TRBD1 might be the D (6 bases). The CDR3 length is 16 residues. V lost 0 bases, J lost 2 bases, and 13 bases lay in between. Germline V gives CDR1 MGHRA, CDR2 YSYEKL. CDR3 in amino acids: CASSQDDIRGNYGYTF. The CDR3 DNA reads TGCGCCAGCAGCCAAGATGACATCAGGGGCAACTATGGCTACACCTTC.